This T cell receptor (beta chain) came from a study of cytomegalovirus exposure and HLA in healthy donors. CDR1 SGHTA and CDR2 FQGNSA come from the germline V gene. The V gene lost 1 base and the J gene lost 13 bases, with 11 bases spanning the gap. The CDR3 is 12 amino acids. Only a few counts were recorded for this clone. Assay: immunoSEQ multiplex PCR; the TCRdb copy retains only in-frame clones and omits some. This table has approximately 210,000 clones, 80% to 90% appearing once. The chain links TRBV7-2 to TRBJ2-4; D is unresolved. Sequencing input: PBMCs. The TCR was taken from a woman aged 18 to 35 in good health and CMV-seronegative. The CDR3 nucleotides are TGTGCCAGCAGCTTAGAACCCCCCCGGCAGTACTTC. Amino acids: CASSLEPPRQYF. Full variable domain (remainder filled in from reference TRBV7-2 and TRBJ2-4): GAGVSQSPSNKVTEKGKDVELRCDPISGHTALYWYRQSLGQGLEFLIYFQGNSAPDKSGLPSDRFSAERTGGSVSTLTIQRTQQEDSAVYLCASSLEPPRQYFGAGTRLSVL.